These 29 T cell receptor beta chains came from one sample sequenced in a study of graft-versus-host responses after intestinal transplantation. The assay was immunoSEQ multiplex PCR, and TCRdb's table has in-frame clones only and misses some. The sample lists 95,000 to 110,000 clones; about 91% were seen once. Their cognate antigens are unknown. The sample here was unstimulated CD4+ T cells sorted from spleen or lymph node cells, taken before transplant. The source is a human donor who was the organ donor for an intestinal transplant.

The V gene is TRBV6-5, the J gene TRBJ2-1; TRBD1 matches 10 bases. V lost 4 bases and J lost 8; bases outside the gene matches: 5. Germline V gene data show CDR1 as MNHEY and CDR2 as SVGAGI. CDR3 length: 14 residues. The CDR3 DNA reads as TGTGCCAGCAGTTCGGACAGGGGGATGTATGAGCAGTTCTTC. It codes for CASSSDRGMYEQFF.

J is TRBJ2-3 and V is TRBV19; 9 positions match TRBD1. The CDR3 has 17 amino acids. Germline CDR1 and CDR2: LNHDA and SQIVND (reference sequence). The J segment lost 1 base and the V segment lost 6 bases, leaving 11 bases of the junction unmatched. The DNA for the CDR3 is TGTGCCAGTAGAAGTAAGCCGGGACAGGGTGGCACAGATACGCAGTATTTT. Its protein product is CASRSKPGQGGTDTQYF.

This clone was observed once. This chain uses TRBV28 with TRBJ2-7, with D maybe TRBD2 (5 bases). CDR1 MDHEN and CDR2 SYDVKM come from the germline V gene. The V end was cut by 6 bases, the J end by 6 bases, with 12 bases between. CDR3 length: 12 residues. The CDR3 region has the DNA TGTGCCAGCAGAGAAAGGACTCGCGAGCAGTACTTC. Translating it yields CASRERTREQYF.

The gene calls are TRBV2 and TRBJ2-7; unclear D gene. There are 12 residues in the CDR3. Germline lookup yields CDR1 SNHLY and CDR2 FYNNEI. The V end lost 6 bases, the J end lost 3 bases, and 9 bases lay between the germline ends. CDR3 sequence: CASRSLGYEQYF. The CDR3 nucleotides are TGTGCCAGCAGGTCCCTTGGCTACGAGCAGTACTTC.

The chain recombines TRBV9 with TRBJ2-4; 8 positions agree with TRBD1. V lost 3 bases, J lost 1 base, and 0 bases stayed unmatched. This CDR3 has 14 amino acids. Germline loops: CDR1 SGDLS, CDR2 YYNGEE. CDR3 protein: CASSGTGAKNIQYF. CDR3 nucleotide sequence: TGTGCCAGCAGCGGGACAGGGGCCAAAAACATTCAGTACTTC.

This clone was seen just once. The chain employs TRBV5-6 and TRBJ1-5; D might be TRBD1 (5 bases). Germline values: CDR1 SGHDT, CDR2 YYEEEE. The CDR3 loop spans 14 amino acids. Trimming left V 2 bases short and J 3 bases short, with 9 bases between. The CDR3 sequence: CASSFGQHNQPQHF. The CDR3 bases are TGTGCCAGCAGCTTCGGACAACACAATCAGCCCCAGCATTTT.

The V gene is TRBV19, the J gene TRBJ1-1; 9 bases match TRBD1. Germline CDR1 LNHDA, CDR2 SQIVND (reference sequence). CDR3 length: 13 amino acids. The V and J ends lost 11 bases and 1 base, in that order; junction bases with no gene match: 5. The CDR3 nucleotides read TGTGCCGCCCGGGACAGGGCGAACACTGAAGCTTTCTTT. This translates into CAARDRANTEAFF. Full variable domain (outside the CDR3, taken from reference TRBV19 and TRBJ1-1): DGGITQSPKYLFRKEGQNVTLSCEQNLNHDAMYWYRQDPGQGLRLIYYSQIVNDFQKGDIAEGYSVSREKKESFPLTVTSAQKNPTAFYLCAARDRANTEAFFGQGTRLTVV.

The V gene is TRBV7-9, the J gene TRBJ2-6; D may be TRBD1 (6 bases). The CDR3 is 17 amino acids. Trimming removed 2 bases at V and 0 bases at J, with 11 bases between. The germline V gene has CDR1 SEHNR and CDR2 FQNEAQ (reference sequence). The CDR3 loop reads CASSLPQGISGANVLTF. In nucleotides, the CDR3 is TGTGCCAGCAGCTTACCGCAGGGGATCTCTGGGGCCAACGTCCTGACTTTC.

The chain couples TRBV7-2 to TRBJ2-1; 8 bases agree with TRBD2. The junction had 0 bases not matched to a gene; V was cut back by 3 bases and J by 5 bases. Germline V CDR1 and CDR2: SGHTA, FQGNSA. The CDR3 runs to 13 residues. The CDR3 protein is CASSFSGDNEQFF. The CDR3 bases are TGTGCCAGCAGCTTTAGCGGGGACAATGAGCAGTTCTTC.

The rearrangement joins TRBV9 to TRBJ2-1; TRBD2 matches at 9 bases. The CDR3 contains 16 residues. Trimming removed 3 bases from V and 4 bases from J; junction bases left unmatched: 8. Germline V CDR1 and CDR2: SGDLS, YYNGEE. CDR3 amino acids: CASSGPGLATYNEQFF. The CDR3 nucleotides read TGTGCCAGCAGCGGTCCGGGACTAGCTACATACAATGAGCAGTTCTTC.

The gene calls are TRBV21-1 and TRBJ1-1; the D call in the table, TRBD1, was not verified against the DNA. TRBV21-1 is reported as a pseudogene. The CDR3 is 15 amino acids. CDR3 in amino acids: CASRLTTGVNTEAFF. Written as DNA, the CDR3 is TGTGCCAGCCGCTTGACCACAGGGGTGAACACTGAAGCTTTCTTT.

The CDR3 nucleotides read TGTGCCAGCAGCTTGACTAGCGGGAAATACGAGCAGTACTTC. This sequence encodes CASSLTSGKYEQYF. The rearrangement links TRBV5-4 to TRBJ2-7; the match to TRBD2 covers 10 bases. Germline-derived CDR1 and CDR2 are SGHNT and YYREEE (reference sequence). Trimming at V came to 1 base and at J to 4 bases, leaving 2 bases not matched to a gene. CDR3 length equals 14 residues.

This clone has just one count. The rearrangement uses TRBV5-4 and TRBJ2-7, with TRBD2 matching 9 bases. V shed 0 bases and J 2 bases; nucleotides not matched to a gene: 6. Germline CDR1 SGHNT, CDR2 YYREEE (reference sequence). The CDR3 runs to 16 residues. CDR3 nucleotide sequence: TGTGCCAGCAGCTTGGGGGGTAGCGGGGGAACCTACGAGCAGTACTTC. This encodes CASSLGGSGGTYEQYF.

V usage is TRBV28 and J usage is TRBJ1-5; D gene uncertain. The CDR3 covers 17 residues. Trimming took off 5 bases at V and 4 bases at J, with 21 bases between the two ends. The germline V gene has CDR1 MDHEN and CDR2 SYDVKM. The CDR3 region has the DNA TGTGCCAGCAGTGTTACGGGAGTCACTAAAAAGAATCAGCCCCAGCATTTT. It encodes CASSVTGVTKKNQPQHF. The full variable domain, in which reference TRBV28 and TRBJ1-5 provide the parts outside the CDR3, is DVKVTQSSRYLVKRTGEKVFLECVQDMDHENMFWYRQDPGLGLRLIYFSYDVKMKEKGDIPEGYSVSREKKERFSLILESASTNQTSMYLCASSVTGVTKKNQPQHFGDGTRLSIL.

The chain carries TRBV7-3 and TRBJ1-2, with TRBD1 matching over 10 bases. Germline-derived CDR1 and CDR2 are SGHTA and FQGTGA. Trimming at V came to 5 bases and at J to 8 bases, leaving 14 bases not matched to a gene. This CDR3 spans 16 amino acids. The CDR3, as DNA: TGTGCCAGCAGCGCTGGGACAGGGGAAGGCTCTAGGGGCTACACCTTC. Translation: CASSAGTGEGSRGYTF.

The chain combines TRBV25-1 with TRBJ1-6; D is undetermined. The V gene lost 3 bases and the J gene lost 7 bases, with 10 bases spanning the gap. CDR1 and CDR2 from the germline V gene are MGHDK and SYGVNS. The CDR3 runs 14 residues. The CDR3 is CASSDMGNNSPLHF. The CDR3 nucleotides are TGTGCCAGCAGTGACATGGGCAACAATTCACCCCTCCACTTT.

This chain joins TRBV19 and TRBJ2-3; 7 bases are a match to TRBD2. After removal of 6 bases from V and 5 bases from J, the junction contained 11 bases not matched to a gene. This CDR3 region has 15 residues. Germline values: CDR1 LNHDA, CDR2 SQIVND (reference sequence). The DNA of the CDR3 is TGTGCCAGTAGCCCTCCAGGACTAGTTATAGATACGCAGTATTTT. Amino acids: CASSPPGLVIDTQYF.

The DNA for the CDR3 is TGTGCCAGCAGCGCGGGACTAGCGGACCAAGAGACCCAGTACTTC. Translation gives CASSAGLADQETQYF. This chain links TRBV7-2 with TRBJ2-5, with 11 positions matching TRBD2. Trimming at V came to 5 bases and at J to 0 bases, leaving 2 bases not matched to a gene. The CDR3 totals 15 residues. The germline gives CDR1 SGHTA, CDR2 FQGNSA.

V usage is TRBV5-1 and J usage is TRBJ2-1, with D hard to call. Trimming left V 0 bases short and J 7 bases short, with 11 bases between. This CDR3 has 14 residues. Per germline, CDR1 SGHRS and CDR2 YFSETQ. The CDR3 sequence is CASSLVRSRNEQFF. CDR3 nucleotides: TGCGCCAGCAGCTTGGTGCGGTCTCGAAATGAGCAGTTCTTC.

V usage is TRBV5-1 and J usage is TRBJ2-2; no firm D call. The CDR3 is made up of 15 amino acids. Trimming pared 4 bases from V and 5 bases from J, leaving 15 bases between. The germline V gene has CDR1 SGHRS and CDR2 YFSETQ. CDR3 coding DNA: TGCGCCAGCAGCGTTGAATTCCGGCCTACCGGGGAGCTGTTTTTT. The encoded protein is CASSVEFRPTGELFF.

The J gene is TRBJ2-7, the V gene TRBV28, with a weak D call TRBD2 (6 bases). Germline V gene lookup returns CDR1 MDHEN and CDR2 SYDVKM. The ends were cut back, 8 bases at V and 7 bases at J, with 21 bases in the middle. This CDR3 is 14 amino acids long. CDR3 in DNA: TGTGCCAGCGCTGGAGGGGCCCCTCTGGGGGAGCAGTACTTC. Translating gives CASAGGAPLGEQYF.

The rearrangement joins TRBV6-5 to TRBJ2-3; D perhaps matches TRBD2 (7 bases). The CDR3 totals 13 residues. Germline V gene lookup returns CDR1 MNHEY and CDR2 SVGAGI. The CDR3 nucleotides are TGTGCGGGTAGGGGGGGGGCTGGAGATACGCAGTATTTT. Protein product: CAGRGGAGDTQYF.

V and J are TRBV10-2 and TRBJ1-1; 7 nucleotides align to TRBD1. CDR1 and CDR2 (germline): WSHSY, SAAADI. Losses at the gene ends were 4 bases for V and 10 bases for J; bases not matched to a gene: 12. The CDR3 has 14 amino acids. The CDR3 spells CASSVAGGPLTAFF. CDR3 coding DNA: TGCGCCAGCAGTGTAGCAGGGGGGCCCTTAACAGCTTTCTTT.

The chain recombines TRBV9 with TRBJ2-3; D is unclear. V lost 0 bases, J lost 2 bases, and 7 bases lay in between. Germline values: CDR1 SGDLS, CDR2 YYNGEE. CDR3 length: 14 amino acids. CDR3 sequence reads: CASSVGWATDTQYF. The CDR3 coding sequence is TGTGCCAGCAGCGTAGGTTGGGCCACAGATACGCAGTATTTT.

This rearrangement joins TRBV30 to TRBJ2-2; TRBD2 might be the D (5 bases). CDR3 length: 17 residues. V was clipped by 4 bases and J by 4 bases, with 22 bases between them. Germline V gives CDR1 GTSNPN, CDR2 SVGIG (reference sequence). CDR3 region: CAWNPLLSEAGTGELFF. The CDR3 bases are TGTGCCTGGAACCCCCTTCTTAGCGAGGCGGGCACCGGGGAGCTGTTTTTT.

V and J are TRBV6-6 and TRBJ2-2, with D possibly matching TRBD2 (6 bases). This CDR3 comprises 13 residues. The germline V gene has CDR1 MNHNY and CDR2 SVGAGI (reference sequence). V was clipped by 8 bases and J by 6 bases, with 13 bases between them. The CDR3 DNA is TGTGCCAGCTTAAGACTAGAGTCCGGGGAGCTGTTTTTT. It specifies CASLRLESGELFF.

The chain combines TRBV5-4 with TRBJ1-3; D is unclear. The CDR3 covers 15 residues. The germline CDR1 and CDR2 sequences are SGHNT and YYREEE (reference sequence). V was pared by 4 bases and J by 0 bases, with 11 bases between. CDR3 nucleotides: TGTGCCAGCAGCCTAGACCTAAGCTCTGGAAACACCATATATTTT. The encoded protein is CASSLDLSSGNTIYF.

This clone was seen only once. The CDR3 reads CASSKVTGAWEQYF. CDR3 coding DNA: TGTGCCAGCAGCAAAGTGACGGGAGCTTGGGAGCAGTACTTC. The gene calls are TRBV21-1 and TRBJ2-7; the table gives TRBD2 as D, unverified against the DNA. TRBV21-1 is a known pseudogene. The length of the CDR3 is 14 residues.

The chain uses TRBV27 and TRBJ2-2, with D possibly matching TRBD1 (6 bases). The germline CDR1 and CDR2 sequences are MNHEY and SMNVEV (reference sequence). The CDR3 has 15 amino acids. The V gene lost 7 bases and the J gene lost 5 bases, with 17 bases spanning the gap. The CDR3 region has the DNA TGTGCCAGCAAAATACAGGGAGTAGGAACCGGGGAGCTGTTTTTT. Amino acid sequence: CASKIQGVGTGELFF.